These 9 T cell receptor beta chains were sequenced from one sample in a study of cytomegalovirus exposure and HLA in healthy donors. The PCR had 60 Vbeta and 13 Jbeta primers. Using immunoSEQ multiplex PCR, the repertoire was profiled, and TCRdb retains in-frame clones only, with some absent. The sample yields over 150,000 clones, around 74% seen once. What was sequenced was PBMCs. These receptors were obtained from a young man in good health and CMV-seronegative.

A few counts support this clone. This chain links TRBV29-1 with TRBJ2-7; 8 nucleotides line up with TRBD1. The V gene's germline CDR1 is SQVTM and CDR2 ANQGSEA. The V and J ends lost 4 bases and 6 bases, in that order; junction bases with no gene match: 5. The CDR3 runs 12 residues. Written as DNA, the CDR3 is TGCAGCGTTGCTCAGGGGGCGGTCGAGCAGTACTTC. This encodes CSVAQGAVEQYF.

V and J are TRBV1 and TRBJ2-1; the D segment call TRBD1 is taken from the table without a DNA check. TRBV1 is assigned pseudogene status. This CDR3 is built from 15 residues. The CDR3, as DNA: TGCACCAGCAGCCAAGATTGGGGCCCCAACAATGAGCAGTTCTTC. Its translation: CTSSQDWGPNNEQFF.

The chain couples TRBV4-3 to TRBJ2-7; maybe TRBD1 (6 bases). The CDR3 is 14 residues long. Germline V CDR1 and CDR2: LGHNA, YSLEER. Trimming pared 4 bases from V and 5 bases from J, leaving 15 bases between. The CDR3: CASSPVQGYDEQYF. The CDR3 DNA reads TGCGCCAGCAGCCCGGTCCAGGGGTACGACGAGCAGTACTTC.

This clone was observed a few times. CDR3 in amino acids: CASSQVLGTGDEQYF. CDR3 nucleotides: TGCGCCAGCAGCCAAGTATTAGGGACAGGGGACGAGCAGTACTTC. V usage is TRBV4-3 and J usage is TRBJ2-7; 10 positions agree with TRBD1. Germline loops: CDR1 LGHNA, CDR2 YSLEER. Losses at the gene ends were 1 base for V and 5 bases for J; bases not matched to a gene: 5. The CDR3 covers 15 residues.

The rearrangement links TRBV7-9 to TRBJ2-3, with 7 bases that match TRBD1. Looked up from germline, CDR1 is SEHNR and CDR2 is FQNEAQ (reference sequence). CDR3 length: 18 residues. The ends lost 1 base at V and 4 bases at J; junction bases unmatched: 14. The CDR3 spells CASSLGYRGLPVADTQYF. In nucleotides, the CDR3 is TGTGCCAGCAGCTTAGGGTATAGGGGGCTACCGGTAGCAGATACGCAGTATTTT. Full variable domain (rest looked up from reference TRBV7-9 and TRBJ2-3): DTGVSQNPRHKITKRGQNVTFRCDPISEHNRLYWYRQTLGQGPEFLTYFQNEAQLEKSRLLSDRFSAERPKGSFSTLEIQRTEQGDSAMYLCASSLGYRGLPVADTQYFGPGTRLTVL.

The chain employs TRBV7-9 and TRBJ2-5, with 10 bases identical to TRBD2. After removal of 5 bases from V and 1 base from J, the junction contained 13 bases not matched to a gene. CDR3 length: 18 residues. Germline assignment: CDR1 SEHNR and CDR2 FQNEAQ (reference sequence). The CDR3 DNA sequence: TGTGCCAGCAGCCATTTCGAGACTAGCGGGTTCCCCCAAGAGACCCAGTACTTC. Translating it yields CASSHFETSGFPQETQYF.

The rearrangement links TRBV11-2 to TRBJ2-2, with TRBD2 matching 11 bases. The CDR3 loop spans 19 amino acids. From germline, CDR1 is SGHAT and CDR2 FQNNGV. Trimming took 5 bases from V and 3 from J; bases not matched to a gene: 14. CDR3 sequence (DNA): TGTGCCAGCAGCCCGTGGACTAGCGGGTTTTCCCCTTACACCGGGGAGCTGTTTTTT. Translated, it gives CASSPWTSGFSPYTGELFF.

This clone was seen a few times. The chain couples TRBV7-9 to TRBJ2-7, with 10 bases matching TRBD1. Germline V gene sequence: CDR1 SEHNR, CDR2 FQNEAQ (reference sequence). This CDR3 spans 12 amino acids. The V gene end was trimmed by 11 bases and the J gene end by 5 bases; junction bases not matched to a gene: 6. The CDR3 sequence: CAGRGTGDEQYF. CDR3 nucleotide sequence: TGTGCCGGACGTGGGACAGGGGACGAGCAGTACTTC.

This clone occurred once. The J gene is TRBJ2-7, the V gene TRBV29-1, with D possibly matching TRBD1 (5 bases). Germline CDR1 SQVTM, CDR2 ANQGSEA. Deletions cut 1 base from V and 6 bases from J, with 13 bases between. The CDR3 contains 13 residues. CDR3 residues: CSVEGGRAPEQYF. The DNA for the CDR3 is TGCAGCGTTGAAGGCGGCAGGGCCCCCGAGCAGTACTTC.